The T cell receptor beta chain described here comes from a study of post-analysis software for immune sequencing data. Whole-study context: The cohort encompassed relapsing-remitting, secondary progressive and progressive-relapsing multiple sclerosis disease courses. Whole-study findings and limits: Five TRBV segments, including TRBV5-6, TRBV5-1 and TRBV20-1, were more frequent in patients than controls.

Every TCR beta cDNA library bore unique molecular identifiers. Each sample of roughly 1 to 11 million input T cells yielded around 500,000 cDNA molecules, so each molecule approximated one T cell. TCRdb reprocessed the PCR reads via MiXCR and lists one record per CDR3 protein. The data hold some 500,000 distinct CDR3 sequences, with roughly 45% observed a single time. There are 15 residues in the CDR3. Germline CDR1 reads DFQATT; CDR2 reads SNEGSKA (reference sequence). V was pared by 6 bases and J by 1 base, with 16 bases between. This clonotype was observed a handful of times. As yet, its antigen is unknown.

The V and J genes are TRBV20-1 and TRBJ2-1; no firm D call. This receptor was obtained from a girl between 10 and 17 years old with multiple sclerosis. Sequenced material: blood. The CDR3 here is CSATALVDSYNEQFF. The CDR3 bases are TGCAGTGCAACCGCCCTAGTGGATTCCTACAATGAGCAGTTCTTC.